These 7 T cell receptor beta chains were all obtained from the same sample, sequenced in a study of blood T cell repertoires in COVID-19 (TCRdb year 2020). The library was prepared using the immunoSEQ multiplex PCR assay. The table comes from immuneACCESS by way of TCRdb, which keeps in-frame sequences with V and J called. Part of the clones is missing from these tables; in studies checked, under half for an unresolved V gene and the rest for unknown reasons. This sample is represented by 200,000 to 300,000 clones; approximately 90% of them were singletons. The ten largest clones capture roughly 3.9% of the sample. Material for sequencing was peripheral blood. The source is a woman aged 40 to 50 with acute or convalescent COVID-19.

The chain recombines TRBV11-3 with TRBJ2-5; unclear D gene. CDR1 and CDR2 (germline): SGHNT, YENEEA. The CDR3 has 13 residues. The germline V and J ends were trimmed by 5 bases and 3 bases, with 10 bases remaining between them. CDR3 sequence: CASSALREETQYF. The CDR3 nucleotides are TGTGCCAGCAGCGCCCTCCGCGAAGAGACCCAGTACTTC.

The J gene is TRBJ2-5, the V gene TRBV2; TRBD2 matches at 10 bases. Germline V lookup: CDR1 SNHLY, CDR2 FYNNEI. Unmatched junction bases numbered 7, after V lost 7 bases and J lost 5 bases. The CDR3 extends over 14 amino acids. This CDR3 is CASISGGPTETQYF. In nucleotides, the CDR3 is TGTGCCAGCATTAGCGGGGGGCCCACGGAGACCCAGTACTTC.

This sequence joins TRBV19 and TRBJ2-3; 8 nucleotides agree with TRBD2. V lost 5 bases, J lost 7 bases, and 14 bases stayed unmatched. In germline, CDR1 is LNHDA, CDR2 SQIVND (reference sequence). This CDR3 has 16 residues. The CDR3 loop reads CASSRGGEQSMNTQYF. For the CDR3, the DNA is TGTGCCAGTAGTCGGGGGGGAGAACAATCTATGAATACGCAGTATTTT.

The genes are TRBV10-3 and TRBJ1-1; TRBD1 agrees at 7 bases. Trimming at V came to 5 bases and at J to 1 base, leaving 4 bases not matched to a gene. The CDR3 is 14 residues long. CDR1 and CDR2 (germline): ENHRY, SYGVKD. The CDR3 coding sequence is TGTGCCATCAGTATGACAGGGACGAACACTGAAGCTTTCTTT. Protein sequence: CAISMTGTNTEAFF.

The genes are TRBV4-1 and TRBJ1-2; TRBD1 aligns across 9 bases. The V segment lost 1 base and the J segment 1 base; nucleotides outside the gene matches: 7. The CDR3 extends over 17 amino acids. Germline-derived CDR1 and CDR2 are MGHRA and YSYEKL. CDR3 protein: CASSQARDRDRNYGYTF. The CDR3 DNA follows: TGCGCCAGCAGCCAAGCTCGGGACAGGGATCGTAACTATGGCTACACCTTC.

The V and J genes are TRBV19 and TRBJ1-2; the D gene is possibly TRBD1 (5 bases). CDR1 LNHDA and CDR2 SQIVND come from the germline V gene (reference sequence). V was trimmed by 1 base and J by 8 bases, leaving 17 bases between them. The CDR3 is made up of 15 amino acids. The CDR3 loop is CASSIGQGQRGGYTF. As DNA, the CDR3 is TGTGCCAGTAGTATAGGCCAGGGCCAAAGAGGAGGCTACACCTTC.

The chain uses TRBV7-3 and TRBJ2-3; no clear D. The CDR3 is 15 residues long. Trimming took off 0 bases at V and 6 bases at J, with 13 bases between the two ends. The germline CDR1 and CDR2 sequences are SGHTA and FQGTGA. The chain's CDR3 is CASSLTAIAGDTQYF. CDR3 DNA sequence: TGTGCCAGCAGCTTAACGGCTATAGCCGGGGATACGCAGTATTTT. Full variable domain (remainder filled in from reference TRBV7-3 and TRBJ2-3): GAGVSQTPSNKVTEKGKYVELRCDPISGHTALYWYRQSLGQGPEFLIYFQGTGAADDSGLPNDRFFAVRPEGSVSTLKIQRTERGDSAVYLCASSLTAIAGDTQYFGPGTRLTVL.